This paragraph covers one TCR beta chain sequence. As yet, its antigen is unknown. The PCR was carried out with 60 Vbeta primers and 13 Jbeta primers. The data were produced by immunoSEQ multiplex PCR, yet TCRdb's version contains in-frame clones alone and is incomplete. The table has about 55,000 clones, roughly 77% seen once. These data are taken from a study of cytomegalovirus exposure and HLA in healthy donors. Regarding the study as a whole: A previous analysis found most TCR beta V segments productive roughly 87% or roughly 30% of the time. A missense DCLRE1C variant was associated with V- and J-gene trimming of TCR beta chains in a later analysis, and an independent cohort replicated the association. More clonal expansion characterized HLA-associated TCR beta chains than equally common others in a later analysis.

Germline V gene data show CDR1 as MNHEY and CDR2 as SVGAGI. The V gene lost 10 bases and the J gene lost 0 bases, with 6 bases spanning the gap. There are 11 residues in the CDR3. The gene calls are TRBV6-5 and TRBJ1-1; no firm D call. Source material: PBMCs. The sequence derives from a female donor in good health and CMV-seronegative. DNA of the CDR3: TGTGCCACAAAATTGAACACTGAAGCTTTCTTT. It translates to CATKLNTEAFF.